This T cell receptor (beta chain) was found in a study of blood T cells in healthy people across ages. Study-level results: Since the PBMCs were unsorted, naive and antigen-experienced cells could not be conclusively compared.

The germline V gene encodes CDR1 DFQATT and CDR2 SNEGSKA (reference sequence). With 3 bases removed from V and 6 bases from J, the gap between germline ends came to 9 bases. The CDR3 runs 12 residues. The use of a sample-barcoded 5' primer and a J-beta primer mix characterized a second PCR of about 6 to 11 cycles. A template-switch adaptor that had 12 random nucleotides put a tag on each cDNA molecule. In TCRdb, the 5' RACE reads were re-called with MiXCR into one record per CDR3 protein. The top ten hold 20% to 25% of the sample, which has roughly 800,000 distinct CDR3 sequences, more than 45% seen once. This clonotype was counted at least ten times. Its antigen remains unidentified.

The origin of this receptor is a man aged 30-40 years in good health. Specimen: blood. V and J are TRBV20-1 and TRBJ2-1, with D possibly being TRBD1 (5 bases). The CDR3 DNA follows: TGCAGTGCTAGCCCTAGGGGCAATGAGCAGTTCTTC. Translating gives CSASPRGNEQFF.